This TCR beta chain was observed in a study of blood T cell repertoires in COVID-19. Background on the study: Donors in the United States, Italy and Spain gave samples during acute or convalescent COVID-19.

As originally analysed: Nucleated cell number was recorded as an estimate derived from reference gene primer amplification. The method was immunoSEQ multiplex PCR; TCRdb's version includes in-frame clones alone and lacks a portion of them. That table supplies the V and J calls and clone size; D and trimming were determined from the DNA. The sample lists around 70,000 clones; approximately 80% were seen once. This CDR3 comprises 14 residues. Germline V CDR1 and CDR2: MNHEY, SVGAGI. V was shortened by 6 bases and J by 12 bases, with 21 bases between the two germline ends. The sample was peripheral blood. The genes are TRBV6-5 and TRBJ2-1; a possible D gene is TRBD1 (5 bases). The TCR originated in an elderly man with acute or convalescent COVID-19. The CDR3 loop is CASRKQDIPSAQFF. CDR3 in DNA: TGTGCCAGCAGAAAACAGGACATCCCTTCCGCGCAGTTCTTC.